These 9 T cell receptor beta chains were all obtained from the same sample, sequenced in a study of shared clonotypes between healthy human individuals. Clones were read by immunoSEQ multiplex PCR, and TCRdb kept only the in-frame ones, dropping some. The sample consists of some 2,100,000 clones, 90% to 96% of them appearing once. The sequenced material came from naive CD4+ T cells sorted from blood. This sample's subset: CD45RA+ positively selected. These receptors came from a man aged 18 to 29 in good health.

Comment on this clone: In the same sample, other DNA sequences code for this CDR3. This chain uses TRBV6-1 with TRBJ2-7, with TRBD1 identical over 8 bases. With 4 bases clipped from V and 2 bases from J, the junction kept 1 base outside the gene matches. Germline loops: CDR1 MNHNS, CDR2 SASEGT. This CDR3 is 13 amino acids long. CDR3 nucleotide sequence: TGTGCCAGCAGTGTACAGGGGGCCTACGAGCAGTACTTC. Its translation: CASSVQGAYEQYF.

In its sample, this clone was seen once. The chain recombines TRBV28 with TRBJ1-2; D perhaps matches TRBD1 (5 bases). The germline gives CDR1 MDHEN, CDR2 SYDVKM. The V gene lost 4 bases and the J gene lost 0 bases, with 15 bases spanning the gap. CDR3 length: 16 residues. CDR3 nucleotides: TGTGCCAGCAGTTCATTCCGGGGGGATTCTAACTATGGCTACACCTTC. Residues: CASSSFRGDSNYGYTF.

The sample holds one count of this clone. The chain uses TRBV29-1 and TRBJ2-5, with D uncertain. Per germline, CDR1 SQVTM and CDR2 ANQGSEA. The ends were cut back, 4 bases at V and 2 bases at J, with 17 bases in the middle. CDR3 size: 15 residues. CDR3 loop: CSVAFAGLPQETQYF. CDR3 sequence (DNA): TGCAGCGTTGCGTTTGCAGGATTGCCTCAAGAGACCCAGTACTTC.

The V gene is TRBV5-8, the J gene TRBJ1-5; unclear D gene. Germline loops: CDR1 SGHTS, CDR2 YDEGEE. Trimming removed 4 bases at V and 5 bases at J, with 10 bases between. The CDR3 spans 13 residues. In nucleotides, the CDR3 is TGTGCCAGCAGCCCGGGGAGACATCAGCCCCAGCATTTT. Its translation is CASSPGRHQPQHF.

This chain joins TRBV7-6 and TRBJ2-7, with 9 bases that match TRBD2. Unmatched junction bases numbered 6, after V lost 5 bases and J lost 4 bases. Germline lookup yields CDR1 SGHVS and CDR2 FNYEAQ. CDR3 size: 14 residues. This CDR3 reads CASSPRTSGYEQYF. CDR3 sequence (DNA): TGTGCCAGCAGCCCGCGCACTAGCGGGTACGAGCAGTACTTC.

This chain links TRBV5-6 with TRBJ2-3; 7 nucleotides agree with TRBD2. CDR3 length equals 15 residues. CDR1 is SGHDT, CDR2 YYEEEE, per germline. The junction had 9 bases not matched to a gene; V was cut back by 6 bases and J by 2 bases. CDR3: CASTLAAGITDTQYF. Written as DNA, the CDR3 is TGTGCCAGCACCCTGGCAGCGGGGATCACAGATACGCAGTATTTT.

This chain connects TRBV5-1 to TRBJ2-6; 7 bases align to TRBD1. The CDR3 has 17 amino acids. CDR1 and CDR2 from the germline V gene are SGHRS and YFSETQ. After removal of 4 bases from V and 2 bases from J, the junction contained 9 bases not matched to a gene. The CDR3 protein is CASSRGQTTAGANVLTF. In DNA, the CDR3 is TGCGCCAGCAGCAGGGGACAGACCACTGCTGGGGCCAACGTCCTGACTTTC.

The J gene is TRBJ2-3, the V gene TRBV18, with D perhaps matching TRBD1 (6 bases). The CDR3 extends over 15 amino acids. Trimming cost V 5 bases and J 0 bases, with 12 bases left between them. Germline-derived CDR1 and CDR2 are KGHSH and LQKENI. CDR3 in DNA: TGTGCCAGCTCATTATGGACAGCTAGCACAGATACGCAGTATTTT. It codes for CASSLWTASTDTQYF.

V usage is TRBV4-2 and J usage is TRBJ2-1; 9 nucleotides line up with TRBD1. CDR1 is LGHNA, CDR2 YNFKEQ, per germline. V was clipped by 3 bases and J by 4 bases; unmatched bases: 4. The CDR3 is 15 residues long. The CDR3 bases are TGTGCCAGCAGCCAGAACAGGGGGCAGTACAATGAGCAGTTCTTC. Its protein product is CASSQNRGQYNEQFF.